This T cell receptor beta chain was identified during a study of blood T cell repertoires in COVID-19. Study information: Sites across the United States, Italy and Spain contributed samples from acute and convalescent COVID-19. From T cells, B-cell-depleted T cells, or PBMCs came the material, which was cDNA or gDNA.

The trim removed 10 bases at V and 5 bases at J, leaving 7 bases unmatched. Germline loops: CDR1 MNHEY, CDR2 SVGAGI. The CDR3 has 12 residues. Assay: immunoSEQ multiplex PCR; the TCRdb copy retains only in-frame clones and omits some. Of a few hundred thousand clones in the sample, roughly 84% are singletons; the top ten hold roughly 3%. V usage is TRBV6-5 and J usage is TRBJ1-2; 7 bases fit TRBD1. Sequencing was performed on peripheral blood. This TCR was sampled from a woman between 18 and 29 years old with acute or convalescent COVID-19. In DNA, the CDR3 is TGTGCCACCGCTTGGACAGGATATGGCTACACCTTC. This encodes CATAWTGYGYTF.